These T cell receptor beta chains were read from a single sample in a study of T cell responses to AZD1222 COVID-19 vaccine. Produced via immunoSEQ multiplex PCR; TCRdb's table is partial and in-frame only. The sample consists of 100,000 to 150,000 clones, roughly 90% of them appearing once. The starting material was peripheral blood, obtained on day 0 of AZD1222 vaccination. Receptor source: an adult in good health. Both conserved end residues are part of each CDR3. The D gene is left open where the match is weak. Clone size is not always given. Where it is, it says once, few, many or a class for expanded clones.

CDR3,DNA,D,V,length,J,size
CASSLWGTLYEQYF,TGTGCCAGCAGCTTGTGGGGGACGTTGTACGAGCAGTACTTC,-,TRBV5-6,14,TRBJ2-7,-
CASSSGGEYEQYF,TGTGCCAGCAGTTCAGGGGGCGAGTACGAGCAGTACTTC,TRBD1,TRBV6-6,13,TRBJ2-7,-
CASSETGAASEQYF,TGTGCCAGCAGCGAGACAGGGGCCGCAAGCGAGCAGTACTTC,TRBD1,TRBV9,14,TRBJ2-7,-
CASSPTLISSGANVLTF,TGCGCCAGCAGCCCGACCCTGATAAGCTCTGGGGCCAACGTCCTGACTTTC,-,TRBV4-3,17,TRBJ2-6,-
CASSKRSAPVGPQHF,TGTGCCAGCAGTAAACGGTCGGCGCCGGTGGGGCCCCAGCATTTT,-,TRBV6-5,15,TRBJ1-5,once
CASSRGQGAANEKLFF,TGTGCCAGCAGCAGGGGACAGGGGGCGGCTAATGAAAAACTGTTTTTT,TRBD1,TRBV5-6,16,TRBJ1-4,-
CASSPGGSGGYTF,TGTGCCAGCTCTCCTGGAGGATCAGGCGGCTACACCTTC,-,TRBV18,13,TRBJ1-2,once
CASSYEAGASNQPQHF,TGTGCCAGCAGTTACGAAGCGGGAGCTAGCAATCAGCCCCAGCATTTT,-,TRBV6-2/TRBV6-3,16,TRBJ1-5,-
CASSQGRPIVAFF,TGTGCCAGCAGCCAAGGAAGACCCATCGTGGCTTTCTTT,-,TRBV3-1/TRBV3-2,13,TRBJ1-1,-
CASSLFGIANYQYEQYF,TGTGCCAGCAGCTTATTCGGGATCGCAAACTACCAATACGAGCAGTACTTC,-,TRBV7-3,17,TRBJ2-7,-
CASSYAGTSSTYEQYF,TGTGCCAGCAGTTACGCCGGGACTAGTTCTACCTACGAGCAGTACTTC,TRBD2,TRBV6-4,16,TRBJ2-7,-
CATKEGQRMGTEAFF,TGTGCCACAAAAGAAGGACAGCGTATGGGAACTGAAGCTTTCTTT,-,TRBV2,15,TRBJ1-1,-
CAWSPLATGELFF,TGTGCCTGGAGCCCTCTGGCCACCGGGGAGCTGTTTTTT,-,TRBV30,13,TRBJ2-2,-
CASSAAGGGQYGYTF,TGTGCCAGCAGCGCCGCGGGGGGAGGCCAATATGGCTACACCTTC,-,TRBV9,15,TRBJ1-2,-
CASSHRTGATYEQYF,TGTGCCAGTTCCCATAGGACAGGGGCAACCTACGAGCAGTACTTC,TRBD1,TRBV6-5,15,TRBJ2-7,-
CASSTGTAVSYEQYF,TGTGCCAGCAGTACAGGGACGGCAGTAAGCTACGAGCAGTACTTC,-,TRBV6-5,15,TRBJ2-7,-
CASSPKVRRIGDQPQHF,TGTGCCAGCAGTCCGAAGGTTAGACGGATTGGGGATCAGCCCCAGCATTTT,-,TRBV27,17,TRBJ1-5,-